A selection of T cell receptor beta chains follows, all from one sample in a study of T cells in tumors after PD-1 blockade. Using immunoSEQ multiplex PCR, the repertoire was profiled, and TCRdb retains in-frame clones only, with some absent. The sample records approximately 30,000 clones, roughly four fifths being singletons. Here the sequenced sample was PBMCs, taken after anti-PD-1 treatment. Receptors originate from a human donor with basal cell carcinoma. CDR3s include the opening cysteine and the closing phenylalanine or tryptophan. A D gene is named only where the DNA matches it firmly. A row's size may be missing; if present it is once, few, many or a size class.

>NA|TRBJ2-1|TRBV12-3/TRBV12-4|NA
TGTGCCAGCGGGACCCTGCTCTACAATGAGCAGTTCTTC
CASGTLLYNEQFF
>TRBD1|TRBJ2-7|TRBV19|NA
TGTGCCAGTAGTATGGAGGACAGGGGCCACGAGCAGTACTTC
CASSMEDRGHEQYF
>NA|TRBJ2-6|TRBV7-9|NA
TGTGCCAGCAGCCACACACCTTCGGATAACTCTGGGGCCAACGTCCTGACTTTC
CASSHTPSDNSGANVLTF
>NA|TRBJ2-7|TRBV7-8|NA
TGTGCCAGCAGCTTCTCGCAGGGGACGCGCGAGCAGTACTTC
CASSFSQGTREQYF
>TRBD1|TRBJ2-7|TRBV6-1|NA
TGTGCCAGCAGTGAATTCGGACAGGGTTGGACCGAGCAGTACTTC
CASSEFGQGWTEQYF
>NA|TRBJ1-1|TRBV6-5|once
TGTGCCAGCAGTTACGAAGGGTTGAACACTGAAGCTTTCTTT
CASSYEGLNTEAFF
>NA|TRBJ1-5|TRBV24-1|NA
TGTGCCACCAGCAACAACAATCAGCCCCAGCATTTT
CATSNNNQPQHF
>NA|TRBJ2-7|TRBV19|NA
TGTGCCAGTAGTATTAGCGGACTCCTGGTCTACGAGCAGTACTTC
CASSISGLLVYEQYF
>NA|TRBJ1-2|TRBV10-3|NA
TGTGCCATCAGTGAGAGCTGGGAAAAGGGGCAATCCTATCCTAACTATGGCTACACCTTC
CAISESWEKGQSYPNYGYTF
>NA|TRBJ2-1|TRBV12-3/TRBV12-4|NA
TGTGCCAGCACGGAAGGGACTCCCAATGAGCAGTTCTTC
CASTEGTPNEQFF
>TRBD1|TRBJ1-5|TRBV4-2|NA
TGTGCCAGCAGCCCGCGACAGGGCGTCACTCTCTGGGATCAGCCCCAGCATTTT
CASSPRQGVTLWDQPQHF
>NA|TRBJ2-2|TRBV19|NA
TGTGCCAGTAGTCGGGGGTTGGGGGGCACCGGGGAGCTGTTTTTT
CASSRGLGGTGELFF
>NA|TRBJ1-3|TRBV15|NA
TGTGCCACCAGCAGAGAATACGGTACCTCTGGAAACACCATATATTTT
CATSREYGTSGNTIYF
>TRBD2|TRBJ2-3|TRBV5-1|NA
TGCGCCAGCAGCTTGGAGCTAGCGGGAGCAGATACGCAGTATTTT
CASSLELAGADTQYF
>NA|TRBJ2-7|TRBV3-1/TRBV3-2|NA
TGTGCCAGCAGCCAAGATATGACACCCTACGAGCAGTACTTC
CASSQDMTPYEQYF
>TRBD1|TRBJ1-4|TRBV2|NA
TGTGCCAGCAGGTCCAGGGGGCTGGAGTTTGGGGAAAAACTGTTTTTT
CASRSRGLEFGEKLFF
>TRBD2|TRBJ2-7|TRBV19|NA
TGTGCCAGCCGGGGGGTTCATGAGCAGTACTTC
CASRGVHEQYF
>NA|TRBJ1-1|TRBV7-2|NA
TGTGCCAGCAGCTTAGTTATCCTCGTGGGGGAGAACACTGAAGCTTTCTTT
CASSLVILVGENTEAFF
>NA|TRBJ2-6|TRBV27|NA
TGTGCCAGCAGGGGTAATTCTGGGGCCAACGTCCTGACTTTC
CASRGNSGANVLTF
>NA|TRBJ2-1|TRBV28|NA
TGTGCCAGCAGCCCAACGGGACCCGAGGGACCTGAGCAGTTCTTC
CASSPTGPEGPEQFF
>TRBD1|TRBJ1-4|TRBV5-4|NA
TGTGCCAGCAGGGCCGGGACAGGGAATGAAAAACTGTTTTTT
CASRAGTGNEKLFF
>NA|TRBJ2-3|TRBV21-1|NA
TGTGCCAGCAGCAAAGCGCATGAGGACAGCAGCACAGATACGCAGTATTTT
CASSKAHEDSSTDTQYF
>NA|TRBJ1-1|TRBV7-2|NA
TGTGCCAGCAGCGGGAGGTTAGGGAACACTGAAGCTTTCTTT
CASSGRLGNTEAFF
>NA|TRBJ2-2|TRBV6-2/TRBV6-3|few
TGTGCCAGCAGTTCCCTCCAGCGATCGAACACCGGGGAGCTGTTTTTT
CASSSLQRSNTGELFF
>NA|TRBJ1-1|TRBV7-9|NA
TGTGCCAGCAGCTTAGTCCCAGGGATAGGGGGCACTGAAGCTTTCTTT
CASSLVPGIGGTEAFF
>NA|TRBJ2-4|TRBV18|NA
TGTGCCAGCTCACCAGGGCAGGGAGCCTACTTC
CASSPGQGAYF
>NA|TRBJ2-3|TRBV24-1|NA
TGTGCCACCAGTGATCCCCCTACAGATACGCAGTATTTT
CATSDPPTDTQYF
>NA|TRBJ2-2|TRBV5-1|NA
TGCGCCAGCAGCTCGGACTTGAACACCGGGGAGCTGTTTTTT
CASSSDLNTGELFF
>NA|TRBJ2-1|TRBV6-5|NA
TGTGCCAGCAGTTACAGGGCTCCCTACAATGAGCAGTTCTTC
CASSYRAPYNEQFF
>NA|TRBJ2-2|TRBV4-2|NA
TGTGCCAGCAGCCAAGACAGGGCCGGGGGCGGGGAGCTGTTTTTT
CASSQDRAGGGELFF
>NA|TRBJ1-2|TRBV6-2/TRBV6-3|NA
TGTGCCAGCACCCCCGTTAAAGTATCAACCTATGGCTACACCTTC
CASTPVKVSTYGYTF
>NA|TRBJ2-7|TRBV11-3|NA
TGTGCCAGCAGCAAAGGGCGGGGGCACGACGAGCAGTACTTC
CASSKGRGHDEQYF
>TRBD1|TRBJ1-6|TRBV30|few
TGTGCCTGGAGGGACAGGGGATGGTCACCCCTCCACTTT
CAWRDRGWSPLHF
>TRBD1|TRBJ1-4|TRBV7-8|NA
TGTGCCAGCAGCCGGAACAGGGGCAAGAAACTGTTTTTT
CASSRNRGKKLFF
>NA|TRBJ2-3|TRBV19|NA
TGTGCCAGTAGTAGACTTAGCACAGATACGCAGTATTTT
CASSRLSTDTQYF
>NA|TRBJ2-7|TRBV11-3|NA
TGTGCCAGCAGTTCGGACAGATACGAGCAGTACTTC
CASSSDRYEQYF
>TRBD2|TRBJ2-1|TRBV4-2|NA
TGTGCCAGCTCGACTAGCGGGGCGGGGAATGAGCAGTTCTTC
CASSTSGAGNEQFF
>TRBD1|TRBJ2-7|TRBV28|NA
TGTGCCAGCTCGCAGGGGGTAGGTAGCGCTCCCTACGAGCAGTACTTC
CASSQGVGSAPYEQYF
>NA|TRBJ2-3|TRBV11-3|once
TGTGCCAGCAGTCTTGGGGAAGTCCAAGATACGCAGTATTTT
CASSLGEVQDTQYF
>NA|TRBJ1-5|TRBV7-2|NA
TGTGCCAGCAGCTCCTTCAATAATCAGCCCCAGCATTTT
CASSSFNNQPQHF
>NA|TRBJ1-2|TRBV30|NA
TGTGCCGAAGGAACAGGGAACCATGGCTACACCTTC
CAEGTGNHGYTF
>TRBD2|TRBJ2-1|TRBV7-2|NA
TGTGCCAGCAGCTTAGCTTCCGGGACTAGCGGTAACAATGAGCAGTTCTTC
CASSLASGTSGNNEQFF
>NA|TRBJ2-1|TRBV4-3|NA
TGCGCCAGCAGCCCAAGGGGGGGGAGCGCCCTAAAAGATGAGCAGTTCTTC
CASSPRGGSALKDEQFF
>TRBD1|TRBJ2-7|TRBV15|few
TGTGCCACCAGCAGAGAGGAGACAGGGGGCGGAGAGCAGTACTTC
CATSREETGGGEQYF
>TRBD2|TRBJ2-7|TRBV2|NA
TGTGCCAGCAGCCCGGTTGGCGGGAGCTACGAGCAGTACTTC
CASSPVGGSYEQYF
>NA|TRBJ2-1|TRBV21-1|NA
TGTGCCAGCAGCGCACCTCAAGCGGGGGAACACAATGAGCAGTTCTTC
CASSAPQAGEHNEQFF
>NA|TRBJ1-5|TRBV30|NA
TGTGCCTGGAGTGTAACAGGGCAACAGCCCCAGCATTTT
CAWSVTGQQPQHF
>NA|TRBJ2-1|TRBV24-1|once
TGTGCCACCAGCGACTCCTACAATGAGCAGTTCTTC
CATSDSYNEQFF
>TRBD2|TRBJ2-1|TRBV4-1|few
TGCGCCAGCAGCCAAGATTTCGGTACTAGCGGGCCCTACAATGAGCAGTTCTTC
CASSQDFGTSGPYNEQFF
>NA|TRBJ2-1|TRBV7-2|NA
TGTGCCAGCAGCCTAGGACTGATCACCTCCTACAATGAGCAGTTCTTC
CASSLGLITSYNEQFF
>TRBD2|TRBJ2-7|TRBV7-9|NA
TGTGCCAGCAGCTTAGGGGCAGGGACTAGTCCCGAGCAGTACTTC
CASSLGAGTSPEQYF
>NA|TRBJ1-6|TRBV10-3|many
TGTGCCATCAGTGCCTCACAGGGTGAGGCACCCCTCCACTTT
CAISASQGEAPLHF
>TRBD2|TRBJ2-2|TRBV19|few
TGTGCCAGTAGTAAGGGACTAGCGAAGGCCGGGGAGCTGTTTTTT
CASSKGLAKAGELFF
>NA|TRBJ2-7|TRBV3-1/TRBV3-2|NA
TGTGCCAGCAGCCAAGGGACGTTGAAGTACTTC
CASSQGTLKYF